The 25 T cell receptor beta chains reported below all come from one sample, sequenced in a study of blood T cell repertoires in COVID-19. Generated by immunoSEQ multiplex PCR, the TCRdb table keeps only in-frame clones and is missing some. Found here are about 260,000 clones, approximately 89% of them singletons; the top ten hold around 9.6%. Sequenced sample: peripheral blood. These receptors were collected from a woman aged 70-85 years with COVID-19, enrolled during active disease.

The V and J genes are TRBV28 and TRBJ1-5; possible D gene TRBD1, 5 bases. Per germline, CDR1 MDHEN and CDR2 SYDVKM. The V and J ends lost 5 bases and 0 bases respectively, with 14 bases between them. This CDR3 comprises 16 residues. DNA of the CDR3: TGTGCCAGCAGTCCAAAACCAGGGTATAGCAATCAGCCCCAGCATTTT. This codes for CASSPKPGYSNQPQHF.

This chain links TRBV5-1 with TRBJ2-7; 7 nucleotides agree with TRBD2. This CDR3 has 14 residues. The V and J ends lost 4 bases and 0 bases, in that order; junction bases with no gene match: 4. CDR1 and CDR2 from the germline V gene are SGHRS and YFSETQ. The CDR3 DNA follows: TGCGCCAGCAGCCGGGACTATAGCTCCTACGAGCAGTACTTC. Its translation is CASSRDYSSYEQYF.

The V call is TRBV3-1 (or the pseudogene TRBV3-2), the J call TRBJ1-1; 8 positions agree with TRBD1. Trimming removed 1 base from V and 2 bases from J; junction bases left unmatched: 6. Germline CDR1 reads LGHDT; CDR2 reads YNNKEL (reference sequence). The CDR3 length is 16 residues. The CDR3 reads CASSQVVSGGNTEAFF. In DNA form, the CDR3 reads TGTGCCAGCAGCCAAGTCGTTTCAGGGGGCAACACTGAAGCTTTCTTT.

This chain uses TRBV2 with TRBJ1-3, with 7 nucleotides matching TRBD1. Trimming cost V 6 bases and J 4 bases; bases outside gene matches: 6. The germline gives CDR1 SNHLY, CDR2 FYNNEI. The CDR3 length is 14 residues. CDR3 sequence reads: CASRKTGTGNTIYF. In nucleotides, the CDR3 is TGTGCCAGCAGGAAGACAGGGACGGGAAACACCATATATTTT.

The CDR3 region has the DNA TGTGCCACCAGTGATTCCGGGACATCAAACCAAGAAGCTTTCTTT. It yields the protein CATSDSGTSNQEAFF. The V and J genes are TRBV24-1 and TRBJ1-1; the D gene is possibly TRBD1 (6 bases). Germline CDR1 is KGHDR and CDR2 is SFDVKD. V dropped 2 bases and J dropped 8 bases, with 17 bases sitting between them. The CDR3 has 15 residues.

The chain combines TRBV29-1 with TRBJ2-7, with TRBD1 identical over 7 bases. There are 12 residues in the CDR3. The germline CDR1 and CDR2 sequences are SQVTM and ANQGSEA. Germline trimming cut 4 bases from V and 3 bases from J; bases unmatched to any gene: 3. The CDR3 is CSVGGGYYEQYF. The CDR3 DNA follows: TGCAGCGTTGGAGGGGGCTACTACGAGCAGTACTTC.

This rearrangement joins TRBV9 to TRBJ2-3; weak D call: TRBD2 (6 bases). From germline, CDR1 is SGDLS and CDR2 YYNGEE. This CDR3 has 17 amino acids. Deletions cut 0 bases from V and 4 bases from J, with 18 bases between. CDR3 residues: CASSVGSTVRGSDTQYF. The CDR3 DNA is TGTGCCAGCAGCGTAGGGTCAACGGTGCGGGGATCAGATACGCAGTATTTT.

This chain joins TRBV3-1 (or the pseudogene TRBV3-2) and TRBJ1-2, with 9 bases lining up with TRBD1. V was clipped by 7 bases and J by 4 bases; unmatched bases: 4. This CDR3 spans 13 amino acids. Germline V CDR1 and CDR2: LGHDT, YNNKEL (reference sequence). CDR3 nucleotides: TGTGCCAGCAAAAGGACAGGGGTCTATGGCTACACCTTC. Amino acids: CASKRTGVYGYTF.

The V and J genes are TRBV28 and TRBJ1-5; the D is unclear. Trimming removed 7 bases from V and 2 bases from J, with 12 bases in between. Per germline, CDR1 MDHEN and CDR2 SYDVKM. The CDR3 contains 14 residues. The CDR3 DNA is TGTGCCAGCACCGCCTCGCTAGGCAATCAGCCCCAGCATTTT. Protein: CASTASLGNQPQHF.

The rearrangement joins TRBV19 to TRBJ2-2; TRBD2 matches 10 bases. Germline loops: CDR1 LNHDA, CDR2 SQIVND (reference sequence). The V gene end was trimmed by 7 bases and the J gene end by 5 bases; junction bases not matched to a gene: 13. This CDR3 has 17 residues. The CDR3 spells CASTTNWLAGATGELFF. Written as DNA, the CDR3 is TGTGCCAGTACTACGAATTGGCTAGCGGGAGCGACCGGGGAGCTGTTTTTT.

The CDR3 region has the DNA TGCGCCAGCAGCTTGGATCTAGCGGGGACGCGTGAGCAGTACTTC. It codes for CASSLDLAGTREQYF. The chain joins TRBV5-1 to TRBJ2-7; 9 bases match TRBD2. Looked up from germline, CDR1 is SGHRS and CDR2 is YFSETQ. J gave up 7 bases and V 0 bases, and 8 bases lay outside the gene matches. CDR3 length: 15 amino acids.

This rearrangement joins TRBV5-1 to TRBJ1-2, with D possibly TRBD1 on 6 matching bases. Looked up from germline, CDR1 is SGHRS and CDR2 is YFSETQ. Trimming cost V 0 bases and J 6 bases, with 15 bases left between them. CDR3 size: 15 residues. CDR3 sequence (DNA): TGCGCCAGCAGCTTGGCAACAGGGATTGTCCATGGCTACACCTTC. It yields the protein CASSLATGIVHGYTF.

The CDR3 DNA reads as TGTGCCAGCAGTTACCCCAGGACTAGCGGGAGTATCGATACGCAGTATTTT. It specifies CASSYPRTSGSIDTQYF. The rearrangement links TRBV6-2 or TRBV6-3 to TRBJ2-3, with 13 nucleotides matching TRBD2. The CDR3 totals 17 residues. Unmatched junction bases numbered 8, after V lost 2 bases and J lost 6 bases. Per the germline V gene, CDR1 is MNHEY and CDR2 is SVGEGT.

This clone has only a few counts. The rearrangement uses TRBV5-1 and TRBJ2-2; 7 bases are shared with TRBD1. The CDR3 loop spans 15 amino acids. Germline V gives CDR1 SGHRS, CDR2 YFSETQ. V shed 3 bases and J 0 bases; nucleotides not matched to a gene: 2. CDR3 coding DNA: TGCGCCAGCAGCTGGGGACAGTCGAACACCGGGGAGCTGTTTTTT. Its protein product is CASSWGQSNTGELFF. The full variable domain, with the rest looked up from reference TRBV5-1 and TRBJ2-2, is KAGVTQTPRYLIKTRGQQVTLSCSPISGHRSVSWYQQTPGQGLQFLFEYFSETQRNKGNFPGRFSGRQFSNSRSEMNVSTLELGDSALYLCASSWGQSNTGELFFGEGSRLTVL.

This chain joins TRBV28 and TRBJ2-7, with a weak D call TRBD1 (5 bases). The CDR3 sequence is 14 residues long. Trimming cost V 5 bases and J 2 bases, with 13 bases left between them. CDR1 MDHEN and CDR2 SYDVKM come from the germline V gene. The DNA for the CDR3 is TGTGCCAGCAGTCTTGGACATACGACCTACGAGCAGTACTTC. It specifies CASSLGHTTYEQYF.

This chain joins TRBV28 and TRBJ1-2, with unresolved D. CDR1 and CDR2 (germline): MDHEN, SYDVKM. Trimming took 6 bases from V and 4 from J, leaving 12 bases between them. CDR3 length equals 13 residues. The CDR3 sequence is CASSPVQIYGYTF. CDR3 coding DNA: TGTGCCAGCAGCCCCGTGCAGATCTATGGCTACACCTTC.

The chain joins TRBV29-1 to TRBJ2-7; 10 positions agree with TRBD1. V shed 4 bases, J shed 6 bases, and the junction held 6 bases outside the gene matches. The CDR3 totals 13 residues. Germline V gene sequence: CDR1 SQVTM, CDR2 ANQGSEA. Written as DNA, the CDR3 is TGCAGCGTTGCCGACAGGGGGCTCACCGAGCAGTACTTC. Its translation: CSVADRGLTEQYF.

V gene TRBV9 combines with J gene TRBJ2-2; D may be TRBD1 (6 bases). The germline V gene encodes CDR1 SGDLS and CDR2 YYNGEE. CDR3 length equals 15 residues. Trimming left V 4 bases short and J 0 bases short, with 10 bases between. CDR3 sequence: CASSPRTANTGELFF. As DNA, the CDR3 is TGTGCCAGCAGCCCCCGGACAGCGAACACCGGGGAGCTGTTTTTT.

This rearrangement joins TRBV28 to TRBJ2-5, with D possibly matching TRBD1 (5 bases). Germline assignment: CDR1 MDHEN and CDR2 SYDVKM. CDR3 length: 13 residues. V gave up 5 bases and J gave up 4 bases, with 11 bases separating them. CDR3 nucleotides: TGTGCCAGCAGTCTCAGGGAAGCAGAGACCCAGTACTTC. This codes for CASSLREAETQYF.

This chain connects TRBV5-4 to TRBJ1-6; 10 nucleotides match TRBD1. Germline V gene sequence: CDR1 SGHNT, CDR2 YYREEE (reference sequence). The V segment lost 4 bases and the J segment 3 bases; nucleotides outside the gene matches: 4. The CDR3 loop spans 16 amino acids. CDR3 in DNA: TGTGCCAGCAGCCTTAGGACAGGGGGCTATAATTCACCCCTCCACTTT. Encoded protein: CASSLRTGGYNSPLHF.

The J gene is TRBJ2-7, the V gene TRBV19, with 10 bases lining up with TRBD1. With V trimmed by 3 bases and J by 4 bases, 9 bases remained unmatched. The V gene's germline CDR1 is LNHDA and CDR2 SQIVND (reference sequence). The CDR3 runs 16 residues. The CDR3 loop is CASSIGGRQGAYEQYF. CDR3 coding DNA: TGTGCCAGTAGTATTGGAGGGAGACAGGGGGCTTACGAGCAGTACTTC.

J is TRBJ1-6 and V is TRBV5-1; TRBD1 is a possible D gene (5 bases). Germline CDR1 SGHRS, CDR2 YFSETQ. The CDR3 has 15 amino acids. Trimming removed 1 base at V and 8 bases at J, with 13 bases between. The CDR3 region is CASSLSGGSDSPLHF. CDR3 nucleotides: TGCGCCAGCAGCTTGTCGGGGGGTTCGGATTCACCCCTCCACTTT.

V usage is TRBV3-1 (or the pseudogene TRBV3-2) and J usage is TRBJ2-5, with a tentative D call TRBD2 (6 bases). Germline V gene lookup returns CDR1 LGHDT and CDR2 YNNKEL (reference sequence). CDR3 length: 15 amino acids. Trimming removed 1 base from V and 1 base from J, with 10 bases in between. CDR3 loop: CASSQGAGPQETQYF. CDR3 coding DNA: TGTGCCAGCAGCCAAGGAGCGGGCCCCCAAGAGACCCAGTACTTC.

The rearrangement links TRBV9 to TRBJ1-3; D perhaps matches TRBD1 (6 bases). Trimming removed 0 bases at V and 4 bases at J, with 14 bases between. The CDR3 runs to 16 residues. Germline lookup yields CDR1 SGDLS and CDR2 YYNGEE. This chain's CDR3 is CASSVATGHGGNTIYF. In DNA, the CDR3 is TGTGCCAGCAGCGTAGCTACGGGACACGGAGGAAACACCATATATTTT.

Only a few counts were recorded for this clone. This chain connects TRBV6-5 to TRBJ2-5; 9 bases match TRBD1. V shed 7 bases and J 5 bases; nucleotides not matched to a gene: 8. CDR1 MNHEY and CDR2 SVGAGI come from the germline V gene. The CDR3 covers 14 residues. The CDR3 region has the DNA TGTGCCAGCACCCAGGACAGGGGTTGGGAGACCCAGTACTTC. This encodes CASTQDRGWETQYF.